The rows below give T cell receptor beta chains drawn from one sample of a study of control samples from healthy donors and cancer patients. The table came from immunoSEQ multiplex PCR; TCRdb's copy has only in-frame clones and leaves some out. The sample contains 90,000 to 100,000 clones, around 80% of which appear only once. The sample was blood. These receptors originate from a man in his sixties in good health. CDR3s leave out the opening cysteine and the closing phenylalanine or tryptophan.

v_call cdr3_aa
TRBV15 ATSRGGAGGFETQY
TRBV3-1/TRBV3-2 ASSQDGGGRVSTEQF
TRBV11-2 ASSLGLAAREQY
TRBV27 ASSVGRGADYGYT
TRBV7-9 ASSLGTEYEQY
TRBV21-1 ASSKRGSSGGATDTQY
TRBV5-1 ASSLELAGAGNEQF
TRBV7-9 ASSLNQETQY
TRBV7-8 ASSLSRNYGYT
TRBV2 ASSLTSGSYNEQF
TRBV6-5 ASRVLRDGTYEQY
TRBV5-6 ASSLDATDLYGYT
TRBV3-1/TRBV3-2 ASSQEAGGKETQY
TRBV4-2 ASSQDPAIRDSPYEQY
TRBV30 AWTGQGAGNEKLF
TRBV28 ASSSGGTGSYEQY
TRBV5-1 ASSLSGDNQPQH
TRBV6-1 ASSEWGVSTEAF
TRBV6-1 ASSDGFGTAGEAF
TRBV10-3 AISESLGFDNQPQH
TRBV20-1 SARDKYEQY
TRBV6-1 ASSEAPSPPIY
TRBV9 ASSVGDREYEQY
TRBV5-1 ASSKDRRDTGELF
TRBV3-1/TRBV3-2 ASSQDSGAGGTGELF
TRBV24-1 ATSDLVGQTYNEQF
TRBV24-1 ATSDRIGIDEQF
TRBV5-1 ASSLGTGYGYT
TRBV27 ASSFLGGNEKLF
TRBV11-2 ASGRTQSRQGWNEQF
TRBV18 ASSPRTSWGGYEQY